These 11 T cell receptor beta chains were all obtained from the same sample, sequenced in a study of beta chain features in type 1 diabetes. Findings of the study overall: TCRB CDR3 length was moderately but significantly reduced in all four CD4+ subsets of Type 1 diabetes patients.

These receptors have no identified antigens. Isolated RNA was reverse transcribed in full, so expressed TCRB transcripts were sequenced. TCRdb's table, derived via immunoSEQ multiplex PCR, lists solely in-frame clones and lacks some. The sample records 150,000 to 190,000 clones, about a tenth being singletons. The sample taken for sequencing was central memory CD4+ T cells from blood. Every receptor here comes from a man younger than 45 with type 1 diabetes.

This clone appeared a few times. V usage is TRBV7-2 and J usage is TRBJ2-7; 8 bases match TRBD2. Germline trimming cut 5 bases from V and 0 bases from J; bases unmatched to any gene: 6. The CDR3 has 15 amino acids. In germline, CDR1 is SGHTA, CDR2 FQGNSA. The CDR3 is CASSPRTSSSYEQYF. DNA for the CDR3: TGTGCCAGCAGCCCGAGGACTAGCAGCTCCTACGAGCAGTACTTC.

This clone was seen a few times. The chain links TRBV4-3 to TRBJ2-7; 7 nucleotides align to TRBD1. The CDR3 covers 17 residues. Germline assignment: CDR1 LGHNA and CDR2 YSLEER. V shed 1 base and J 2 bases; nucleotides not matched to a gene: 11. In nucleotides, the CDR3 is TGCGCCAGCAGCCAAGTAGCCGCCGGGACAGAGCCCTACGAGCAGTACTTC. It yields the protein CASSQVAAGTEPYEQYF.

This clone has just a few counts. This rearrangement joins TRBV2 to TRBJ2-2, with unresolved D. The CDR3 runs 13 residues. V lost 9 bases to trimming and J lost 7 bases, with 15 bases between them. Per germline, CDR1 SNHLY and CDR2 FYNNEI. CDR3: CASKMEQGGELFF. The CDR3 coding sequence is TGTGCCAGTAAAATGGAGCAAGGCGGGGAGCTGTTTTTT.

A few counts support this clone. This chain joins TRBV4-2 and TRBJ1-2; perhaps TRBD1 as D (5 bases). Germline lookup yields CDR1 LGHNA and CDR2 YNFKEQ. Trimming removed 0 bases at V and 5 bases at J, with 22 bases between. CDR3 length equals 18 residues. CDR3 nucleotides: TGTGCCAGCAGCCAAGATCTCCCGACAGAGACCCTAATATATGGCTACACCTTC. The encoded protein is CASSQDLPTETLIYGYTF.

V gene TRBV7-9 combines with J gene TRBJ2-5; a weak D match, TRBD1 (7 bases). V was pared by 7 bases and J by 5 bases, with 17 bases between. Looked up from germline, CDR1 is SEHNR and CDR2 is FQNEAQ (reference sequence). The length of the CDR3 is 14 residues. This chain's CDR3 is CASKVRDSGETQYF. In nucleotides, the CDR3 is TGTGCCAGCAAAGTCCGGGACAGCGGGGAGACCCAGTACTTC.

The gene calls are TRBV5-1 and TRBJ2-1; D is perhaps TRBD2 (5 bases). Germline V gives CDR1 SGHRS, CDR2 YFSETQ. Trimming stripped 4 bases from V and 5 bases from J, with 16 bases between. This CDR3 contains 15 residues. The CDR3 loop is CASSVREGTDNEQFF. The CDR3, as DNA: TGCGCCAGCAGCGTCCGCGAGGGCACCGACAATGAGCAGTTCTTC.

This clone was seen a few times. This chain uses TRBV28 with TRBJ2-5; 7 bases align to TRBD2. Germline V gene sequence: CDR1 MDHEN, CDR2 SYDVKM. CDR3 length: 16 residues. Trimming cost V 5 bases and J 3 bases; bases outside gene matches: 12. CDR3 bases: TGTGCCAGCAGTATTAGGGAGGGCGAATTTGAAGAGACCCAGTACTTC. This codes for CASSIREGEFEETQYF.

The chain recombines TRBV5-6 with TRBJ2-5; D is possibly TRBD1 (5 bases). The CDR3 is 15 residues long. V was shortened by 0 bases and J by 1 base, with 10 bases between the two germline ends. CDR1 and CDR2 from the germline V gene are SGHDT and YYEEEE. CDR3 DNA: TGTGCCAGCAGCTTGGGGCAGGGCGCCCAAGAGACCCAGTACTTC. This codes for CASSLGQGAQETQYF.

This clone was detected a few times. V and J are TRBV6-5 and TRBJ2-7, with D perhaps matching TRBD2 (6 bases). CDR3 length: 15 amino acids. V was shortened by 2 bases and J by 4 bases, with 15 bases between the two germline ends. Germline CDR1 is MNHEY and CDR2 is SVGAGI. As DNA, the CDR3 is TGTGCCAGCAGTTACCCCCGGGGGAGCAAGTACGAGCAGTACTTC. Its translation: CASSYPRGSKYEQYF.

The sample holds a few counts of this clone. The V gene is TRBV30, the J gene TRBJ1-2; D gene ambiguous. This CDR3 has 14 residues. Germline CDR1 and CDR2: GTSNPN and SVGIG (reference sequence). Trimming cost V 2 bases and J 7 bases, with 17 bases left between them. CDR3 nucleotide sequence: TGTGCCTGGAGTACGTATATTGCGGTCCTTGGCTACACCTTC. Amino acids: CAWSTYIAVLGYTF. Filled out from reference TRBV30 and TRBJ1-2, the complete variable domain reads SQTIHQWPATLVQPVGSPLSLECTVEGTSNPNLYWYRQAAGRGLQLLFYSVGIGQISSEVPQNLSASRPQDRQFILSSKKLLLSDSGFYLCAWSTYIAVLGYTFGSGTRLTVV.

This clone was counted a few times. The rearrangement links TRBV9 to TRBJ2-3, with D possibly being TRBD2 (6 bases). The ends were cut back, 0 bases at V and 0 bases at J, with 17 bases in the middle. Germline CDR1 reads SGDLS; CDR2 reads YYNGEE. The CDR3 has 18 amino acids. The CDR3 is CASSVGDSAGTSTDTQYF. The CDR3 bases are TGTGCCAGCAGCGTAGGCGATAGCGCGGGAACTAGCACAGATACGCAGTATTTT. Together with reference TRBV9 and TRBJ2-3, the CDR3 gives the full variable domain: DSGVTQTPKHLITATGQRVTLRCSPRSGDLSVYWYQQSLDQGLQFLIQYYNGEERAKGNILERFSAQQFPDLHSELNLSSLELGDSALYFCASSVGDSAGTSTDTQYFGPGTRLTVL.